This T cell receptor (beta chain) was obtained from a study of vaccination effects on CD4 cells after COVID-19. Study-level information: Sampling occurred a median 72 days post second dose, range 14 to 241.

With regard to this clone: Its antigen is not known.

Produced via immunoSEQ multiplex PCR; TCRdb's table is partial and in-frame only. Of almost 15,000 clones in the sample, 65% to 75% were seen once. The CDR3 totals 13 residues. Trimming left V 5 bases short and J 8 bases short, with 10 bases between. CDR1 SGHTA and CDR2 FQGNSA come from the germline V gene. Within the ViraFEST assay, antigen-specific CD4+ T cells underwent expansion with viral peptide pools prior to sequencing. Following a 10-day culture, CD4+ T cells were purified. The participants, recipients of two vaccine doses, got either BNT162b2 or mRNA-1273. Absence of prior SARS-CoV-2 infection characterized the vaccine recipients, who showed negative nucleocapsid antibodies. IL-2 medium supplanted half the medium on days 3 and 7. Study-level results: At late timepoints after vaccination, vaccine- and infection-induced clones shrank markedly.

Sequenced here: CD4+ T cells from PBMCs cultured with HCoV-NL63 spike peptides, sampled after COVID-19 vaccination. This sequence joins TRBV7-2 and TRBJ1-6, with D maybe TRBD1 (5 bases). The sequence came from a human donor who received a COVID-19 vaccine. CDR3 in amino acids: CASSGGLHSPLHF. CDR3 in DNA: TGTGCCAGCAGCGGGGGACTACATTCACCCCTCCACTTT.